This TCR beta chain is drawn from a study of T cells after yellow fever vaccination (dated by TCRdb to between 2017 and 2020). In the study overall: Libraries from fractions with low cell numbers were prepared with the SMART-Seq v4 Ultra Low Input RNA kit. Bulk TCR alpha and beta repertoires were sequenced longitudinally to track T-cell clones before and after primary and booster YFV17D yellow fever vaccination. Two healthy male donors made up the cohort, one aged 18 to 29 years and the other aged 30 to 40 years. Blood samples were taken at several timepoints before and after primary and secondary immunization, and bulk PBMC replicates and cell subsets were isolated. The study at large found these results: Because the study included only a couple of donors, the extent to which the findings can be generalized is limited. Most clones expanded after primary vaccination were re-detected after the booster (just under 97% of CD4 and about nine tenths of CD8), suggesting broad memory maintenance. Computational filtering was needed because FACS-sorted repertoires could contain abundant contaminating clonotypes from the bulk population. Compared with the primary T-cell response, the secondary T-cell response was weaker but faster, peaking on day 5 rather than day 15. A small fraction of clonotypes showed up in both the CD4 and CD8 compartments, probably as a result of convergent recombination.

CDR1 SGHRS and CDR2 YFSETQ were looked up in the germline V gene. The CDR3 sequence holds 13 residues, the cysteine and phenylalanine included. The retained sequence is limited to the CDR3, 39 bases, with the frame set at the first base. V and J are truncated by 4 bases and 5 bases respectively, leaving an intervening sequence of 10 bases. This sample was sequenced with an Illumina NovaSeq 6000. TCR cDNA was synthesized by 5'RACE template switching, through which a universal primer site and unique molecular identifiers were introduced. Priming for cDNA synthesis came from both the TCR alpha and TCR beta constant segments. Libraries were amplified in two PCR steps, with sample barcodes and sequencing adapters added in the second step. Sequencing of libraries was done on Illumina HiSeq 2500 (2x100 bp) or NovaSeq (2x150 bp). Turning to the authors' computational methods: Reads were demultiplexed and collapsed into UMI consensus sequences with MIGEC, and V(D)J alignment was performed with MiXCR. Vaccine-responding clonotypes were defined with edgeR using replicate PBMC samples, requiring FDR below 0.01 and a log2 fold change above 5 up to day 15. Each bulk clonotype received a CD4 or CD8 identity based on whether the sequenced CD4 or CD8 repertoire contained that clonotype at higher abundance. TCRdb reprocessed the public reads (quality trimming at Q25 with fastp, clone calling with MiXCR) and kept in-frame beta chains. A single entry per CDR3 protein holds the most common genes and DNA from its merged rows. The V and J calls here are based on TCRdb, not the publication. The sample data list hundreds of thousands of distinct CDR3 sequences, and around 12% of these were observed just once. The ten largest clones represent approximately 3.3% of the sample.

The table lists this clonotype with a few counts. Its antigen is still unknown. No base qualities exist here, and no much larger clone lies one base off it. What the treatment or condition label conveys for this sample: live attenuated yellow fever vaccine strain. PBMCs were isolated from peripheral blood using a standard Ficoll-Paque protocol. Dynabeads CD4 and CD8 positive selection kits were used to isolate CD4 and CD8 T-cell fractions. RNA was extracted with TriZol from bulk PBMCs, CD4 and CD8 fractions, and dextramer-positive and dextramer-negative fractions. The V gene is TRBV5-1 and the J gene is TRBJ1-5; the D segment could be TRBD1, given 5 matching bases. The material sequenced was CD4+ T cells sorted from PBMCs, taken 15 days after the yellow fever booster vaccination. The clonotype originates from a man aged 18 to 29 who received the YFV17D yellow fever vaccine. The DNA sequence reads TGCGCCAGCAGCGTTACGGGGGATCAGCCCCAGCATTTT. Its translation is CASSVTGDQPQHF.